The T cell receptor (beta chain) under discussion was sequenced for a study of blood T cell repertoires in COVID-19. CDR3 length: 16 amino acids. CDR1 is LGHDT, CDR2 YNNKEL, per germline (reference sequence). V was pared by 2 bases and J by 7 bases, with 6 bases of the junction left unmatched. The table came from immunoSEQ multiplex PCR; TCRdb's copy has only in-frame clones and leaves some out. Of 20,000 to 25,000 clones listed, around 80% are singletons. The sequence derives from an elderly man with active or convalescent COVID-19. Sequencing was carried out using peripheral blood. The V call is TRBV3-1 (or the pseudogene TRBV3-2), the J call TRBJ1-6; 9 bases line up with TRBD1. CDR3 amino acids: CASSQPTGGQNSPLHF. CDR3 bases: TGTGCCAGCAGCCAACCAACAGGGGGCCAAAATTCACCCCTCCACTTT.